A selection of T cell receptor beta chains follows, all from one sample in a study of T cell repertoires in aging, cancer and after chemotherapy. TCRdb itself ran the multiplex PCR reads through MiXCR, one entry per CDR3 protein. In the table there are around 12,000 distinct CDR3 sequences, over 20% of which are singletons. The sequencing sample was made of blood. These receptors all stem from a human donor in good health. CDR3s include the opening cysteine and the closing phenylalanine or tryptophan. Clone size is not always given. Where it is, it says once, few, many or a class for expanded clones.

V gene,CDR3 length,clone size,CDR3 protein
TRBV19,12,medium-sized,CASRTVDYGYTF
TRBV19,14,medium-sized,CASSTDRGSDTQYF
TRBV6-4,15,many,CASSALAGGPNEQFF
TRBV11-2,14,NA,CASSLITFNEKLFF
TRBV19,17,NA,CASSQGLGTGADQPQHF
TRBV19,18,many,CASTTGGGALSGANVLTF
TRBV7-9,15,many,CASSWTGGDMKKLFF
TRBV20-1,16,few,CSAKGEWGGVGSEQYF
TRBV6-1,15,many,CASSGDRVFRQPQHF
TRBV11-2,17,NA,CASRTPPTGPGAYEQYF
TRBV10-1,14,many,CAIPVGSRTDTQYF
TRBV18,14,NA,CASSPTGSSYEQYF
TRBV5-1,15,many,CASSPTTGGGNTIYF
TRBV29-1,13,large,CSVTGSEGTEAFF
TRBV6-1,15,medium-sized,CASSAPGRGGEKLFF
TRBV7-2,15,many,CASSLGAGWTDTQYF
TRBV7-6,16,medium-sized,CASSLGARVNTGELFF
TRBV30,15,NA,CAWTRHFQGGETQYF
TRBV6-4,16,NA,CASSDIRALSYNEQFF
TRBV4-3,15,medium-sized,CASSQGGGYNSPLHF
TRBV5-1,14,NA,CASSLSPGPYGYTF
TRBV5-1,14,NA,CASSLGGDGSKQYF
TRBV10-3,16,few,CAISESEEGFRWTQYF
TRBV12-3/TRBV12-4,13,NA,CASSLLLADTQYF
TRBV19,15,medium-sized,CASSSRGLDTGELFF
TRBV5-6,13,NA,CASSLRDTEKLFF
TRBV5-1,16,NA,CASSFDRGQGTGELFF
TRBV20-1,15,NA,CSARSPLGAKNIQYF
TRBV20-1,14,NA,CSASRDRAGNEQFF
TRBV13,18,few,CASSLGELAGIYQETQYF
TRBV15,16,medium-sized,CATSSFQGSGANVLTF
TRBV5-4,17,many,CASSEPGQGSPIYGYTF